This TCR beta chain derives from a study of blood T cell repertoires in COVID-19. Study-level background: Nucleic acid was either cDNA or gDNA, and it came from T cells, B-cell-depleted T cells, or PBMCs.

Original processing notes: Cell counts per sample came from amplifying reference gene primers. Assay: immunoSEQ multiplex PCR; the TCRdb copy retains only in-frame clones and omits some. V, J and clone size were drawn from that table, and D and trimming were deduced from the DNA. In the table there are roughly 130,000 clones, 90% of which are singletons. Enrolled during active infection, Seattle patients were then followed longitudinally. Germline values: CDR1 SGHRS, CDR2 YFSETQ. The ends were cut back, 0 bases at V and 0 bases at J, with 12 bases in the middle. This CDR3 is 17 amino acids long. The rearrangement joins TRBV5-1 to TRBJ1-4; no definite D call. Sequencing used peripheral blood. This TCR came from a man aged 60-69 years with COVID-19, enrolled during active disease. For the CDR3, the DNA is TGCGCCAGCAGCTTGGCAGGCAGGTTCACAACTAATGAAAAACTGTTTTTT. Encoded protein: CASSLAGRFTTNEKLFF.